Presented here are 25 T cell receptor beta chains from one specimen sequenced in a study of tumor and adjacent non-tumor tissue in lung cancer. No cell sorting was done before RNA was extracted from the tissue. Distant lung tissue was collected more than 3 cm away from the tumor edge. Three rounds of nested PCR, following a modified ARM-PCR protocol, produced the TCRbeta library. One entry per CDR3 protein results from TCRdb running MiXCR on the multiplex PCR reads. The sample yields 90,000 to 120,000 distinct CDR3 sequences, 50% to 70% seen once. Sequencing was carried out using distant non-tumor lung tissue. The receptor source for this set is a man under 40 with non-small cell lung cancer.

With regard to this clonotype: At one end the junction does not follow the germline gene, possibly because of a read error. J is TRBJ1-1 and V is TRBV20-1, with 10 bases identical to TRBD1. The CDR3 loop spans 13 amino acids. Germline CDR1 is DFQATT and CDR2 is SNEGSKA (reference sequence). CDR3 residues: CSTRGTGDAEAFF. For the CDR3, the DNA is TGCAGTACTAGAGGGACAGGGGACGCTGAAGCTTTCTTT.

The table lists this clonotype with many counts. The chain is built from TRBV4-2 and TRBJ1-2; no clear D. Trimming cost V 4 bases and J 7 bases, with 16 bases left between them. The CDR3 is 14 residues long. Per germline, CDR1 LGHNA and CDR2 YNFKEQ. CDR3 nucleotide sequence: TGTGCCAGCAGCCCCCCTCGGCGCGGGCCTGGCTACACCTTC. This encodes CASSPPRRGPGYTF.

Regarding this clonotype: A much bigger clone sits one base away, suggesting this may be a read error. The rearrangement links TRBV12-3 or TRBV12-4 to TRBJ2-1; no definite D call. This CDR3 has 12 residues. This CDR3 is CASSFPWSTMLF. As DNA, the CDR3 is TGTGCCAGCAGTTTCCCATGGAGCACCATGCTCTTC.

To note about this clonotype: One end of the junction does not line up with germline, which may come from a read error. This CDR3 reads CNARGAGGWETQYF. The CDR3 DNA reads TGCAATGCTAGAGGAGCTGGCGGATGGGAGACCCAGTACTTC. The genes are TRBV20-1 and TRBJ2-5, with D unresolved. This CDR3 spans 14 amino acids. Germline CDR1 reads DFQATT; CDR2 reads SNEGSKA (reference sequence).

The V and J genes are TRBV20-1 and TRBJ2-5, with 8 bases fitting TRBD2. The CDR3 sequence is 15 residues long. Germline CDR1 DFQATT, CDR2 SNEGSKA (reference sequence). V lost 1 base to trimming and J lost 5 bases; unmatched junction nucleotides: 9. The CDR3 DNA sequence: TGCAGTGCTAGAGTAGATAGCGGGACATGGGAGACCCAGTACTTC. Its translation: CSARVDSGTWETQYF.

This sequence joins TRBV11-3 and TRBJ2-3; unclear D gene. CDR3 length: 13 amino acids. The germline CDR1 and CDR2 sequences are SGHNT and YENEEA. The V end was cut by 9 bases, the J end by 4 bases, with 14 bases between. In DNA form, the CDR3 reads TGTGCCAGTAGCCCCGAGGCCCCAGATACGCAGTATTTT. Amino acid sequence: CASSPEAPDTQYF.

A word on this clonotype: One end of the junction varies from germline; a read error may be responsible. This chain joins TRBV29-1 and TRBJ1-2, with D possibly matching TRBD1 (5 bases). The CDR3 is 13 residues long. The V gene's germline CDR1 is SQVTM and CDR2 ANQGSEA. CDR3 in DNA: TGCAGCGTTGAAGGGTCCATGGGGGATGGCTACACCTTT. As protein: CSVEGSMGDGYTF.

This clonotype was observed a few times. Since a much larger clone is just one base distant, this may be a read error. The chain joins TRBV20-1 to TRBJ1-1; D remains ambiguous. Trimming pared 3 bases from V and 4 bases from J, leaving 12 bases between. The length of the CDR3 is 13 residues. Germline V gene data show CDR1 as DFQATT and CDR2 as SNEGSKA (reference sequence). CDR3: CSASLGMSTEAFF. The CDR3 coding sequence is TGCAGTGCTAGTCTGGGCATGAGCACTGAAGCTTTCTTT.

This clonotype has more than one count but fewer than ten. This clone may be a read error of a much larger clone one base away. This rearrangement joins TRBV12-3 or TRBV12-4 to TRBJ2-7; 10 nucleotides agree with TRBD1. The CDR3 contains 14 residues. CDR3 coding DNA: TGTGCCAGCAGCCGGGGACAGGGGAGCTACGCGCAGTACTTC. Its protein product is CASSRGQGSYAQYF.

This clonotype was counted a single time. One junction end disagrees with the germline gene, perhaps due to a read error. For the CDR3, the DNA is TGTGCCATCAGGCCGACGGGGGGCTACAGTGAGCAGTTCTTC. This translates into CAIRPTGGYSEQFF. This chain links TRBV11-2 with TRBJ2-1, with a possible D match to TRBD2 (7 bases). CDR1 and CDR2 (germline): SGHAT, FQNNGV. The CDR3 is 14 residues long. Complete variable domain (other parts from reference TRBV11-2 and TRBJ2-1): EAGVAQSPRYKIIEKRQSVAFWCNPISGHATLYWYQQILGQGPKLLIQFQNNGVVDDSQLPKDRFSAERLKGVDSTLKIQPAKLEDSAVYLCAIRPTGGYSEQFFGPGTRLTVL.

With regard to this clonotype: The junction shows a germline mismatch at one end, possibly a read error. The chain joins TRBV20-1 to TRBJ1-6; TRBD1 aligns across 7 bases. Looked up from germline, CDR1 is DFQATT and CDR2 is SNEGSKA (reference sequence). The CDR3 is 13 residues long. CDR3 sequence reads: CSARRDRSSALHF. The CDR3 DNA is TGCAGTGCACGACGGGACAGATCTTCAGCCCTCCACTTT.

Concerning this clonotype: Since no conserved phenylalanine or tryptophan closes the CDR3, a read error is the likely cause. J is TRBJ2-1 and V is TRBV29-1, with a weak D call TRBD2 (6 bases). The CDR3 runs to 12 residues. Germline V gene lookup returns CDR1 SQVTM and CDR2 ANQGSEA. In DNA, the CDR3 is TGTAGCGGCGGGACCACCCGAGATGAACAGTTCCTC. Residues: CSGGTTRDEQFL.

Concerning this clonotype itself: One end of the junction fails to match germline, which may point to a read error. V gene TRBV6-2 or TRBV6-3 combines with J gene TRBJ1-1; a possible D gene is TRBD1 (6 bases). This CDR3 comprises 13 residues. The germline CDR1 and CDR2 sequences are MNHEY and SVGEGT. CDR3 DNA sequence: TGTGCCAGCAATTACCGGGACAACACTGAAGCTTTCTTC. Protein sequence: CASNYRDNTEAFF.

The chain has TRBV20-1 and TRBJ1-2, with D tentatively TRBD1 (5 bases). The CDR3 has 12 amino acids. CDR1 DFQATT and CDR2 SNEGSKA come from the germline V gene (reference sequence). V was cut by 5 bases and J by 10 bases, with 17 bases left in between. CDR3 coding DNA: TGCAGTGCTTGGGACTACCGATTCGACTACACCTTC. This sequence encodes CSAWDYRFDYTF.

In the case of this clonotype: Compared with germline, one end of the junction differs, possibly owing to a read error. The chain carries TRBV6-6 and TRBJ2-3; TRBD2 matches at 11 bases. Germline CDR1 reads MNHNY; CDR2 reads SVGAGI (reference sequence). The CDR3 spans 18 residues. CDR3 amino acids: CASSPWVAGGPGTATQYF. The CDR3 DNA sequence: TGTGCCAGCAGCCCCTGGGTAGCGGGGGGGCCGGGCACAGCTACGCAGTATTTT.

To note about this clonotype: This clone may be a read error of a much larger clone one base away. This CDR3 is CASSLGPEDYEQYF. The CDR3 DNA is TGCGCCAGCAGCTTGGGGCCAGAGGACTACGAGCAGTACTTC. The rearrangement uses TRBV5-1 and TRBJ2-7; D uncertain. Trimming stripped 0 bases from V and 3 bases from J, with 10 bases between. CDR3 length equals 14 residues. CDR1 and CDR2 from the germline V gene are SGHRS and YFSETQ.

The CDR3 sequence: CSAPLLGAVYGYTF. CDR3 DNA: TGCAGTGCTCCTCTACTGGGAGCCGTCTATGGCTACACCTTC. The rearrangement joins TRBV20-1 to TRBJ1-2; D gene unclear. CDR3 length equals 14 residues. The germline V and J ends were trimmed by 5 bases and 4 bases, with 17 bases remaining between them. The germline V gene has CDR1 DFQATT and CDR2 SNEGSKA (reference sequence).

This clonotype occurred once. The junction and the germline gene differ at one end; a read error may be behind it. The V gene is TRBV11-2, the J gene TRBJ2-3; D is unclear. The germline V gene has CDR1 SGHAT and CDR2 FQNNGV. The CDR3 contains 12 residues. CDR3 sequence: CASSYVTDTQYF. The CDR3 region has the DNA TGTGCAAGCAGCTACGTGACAGATACGCAGTATTTT.

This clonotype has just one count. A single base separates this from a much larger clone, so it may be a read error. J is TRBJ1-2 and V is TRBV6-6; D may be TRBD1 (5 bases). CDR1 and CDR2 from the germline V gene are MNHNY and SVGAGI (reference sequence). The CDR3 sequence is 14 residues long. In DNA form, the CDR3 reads TGTGCCAGCAGAGACGGGGCCTCCTCTAGTGGCTGCACCTTC. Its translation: CASRDGASSSGCTF.

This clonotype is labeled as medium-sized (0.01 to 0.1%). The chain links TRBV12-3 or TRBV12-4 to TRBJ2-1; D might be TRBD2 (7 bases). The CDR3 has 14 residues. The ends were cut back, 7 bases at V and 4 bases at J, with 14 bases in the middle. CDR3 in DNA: TGTGCCAGCATGAGGGGGGGACAATACAATGAGCAGTTCTTC. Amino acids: CASMRGGQYNEQFF.

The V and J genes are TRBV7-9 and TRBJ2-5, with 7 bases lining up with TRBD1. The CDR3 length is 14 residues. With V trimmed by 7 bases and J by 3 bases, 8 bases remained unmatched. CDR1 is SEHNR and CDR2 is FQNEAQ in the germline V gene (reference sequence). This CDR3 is CASNTYTGEETQYF. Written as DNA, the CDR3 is TGTGCCAGCAACACCTACACAGGGGAAGAGACCCAGTACTTC.

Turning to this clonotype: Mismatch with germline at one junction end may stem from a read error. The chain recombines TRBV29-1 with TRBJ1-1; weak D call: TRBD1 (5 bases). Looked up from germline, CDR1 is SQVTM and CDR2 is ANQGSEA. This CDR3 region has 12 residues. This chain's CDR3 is CSIAWQDIEVFF. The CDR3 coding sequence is TGCAGCATTGCATGGCAGGACATTGAAGTTTTCTTT.

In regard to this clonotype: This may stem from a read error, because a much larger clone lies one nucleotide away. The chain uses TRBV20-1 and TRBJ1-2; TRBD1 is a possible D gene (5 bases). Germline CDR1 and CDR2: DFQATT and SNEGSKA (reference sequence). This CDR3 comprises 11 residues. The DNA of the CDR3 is TGCAGGGGGGTAGGGACTTATGGCTACACCTTC. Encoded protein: CRGVGTYGYTF.

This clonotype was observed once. CDR3 protein: CASSPSRAATYEQYF. In DNA, the CDR3 is TGTGCCAGCTCACCCAGTAGGGCGGCAACCTACGAGCAGTACTTC. This chain joins TRBV18 and TRBJ2-7, with D hard to call. Trimming left V 3 bases short and J 2 bases short, with 14 bases between. CDR1 is KGHSH and CDR2 is LQKENI in the germline V gene. The CDR3 is 15 amino acids.

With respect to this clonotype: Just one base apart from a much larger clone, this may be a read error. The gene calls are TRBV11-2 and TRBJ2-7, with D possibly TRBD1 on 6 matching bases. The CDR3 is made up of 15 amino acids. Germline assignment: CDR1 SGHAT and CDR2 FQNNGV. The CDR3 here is CPSSNEQGREYEQYF. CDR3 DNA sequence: TGTCCCAGCAGCAACGAACAGGGCCGAGAATACGAGCAGTACTTC.